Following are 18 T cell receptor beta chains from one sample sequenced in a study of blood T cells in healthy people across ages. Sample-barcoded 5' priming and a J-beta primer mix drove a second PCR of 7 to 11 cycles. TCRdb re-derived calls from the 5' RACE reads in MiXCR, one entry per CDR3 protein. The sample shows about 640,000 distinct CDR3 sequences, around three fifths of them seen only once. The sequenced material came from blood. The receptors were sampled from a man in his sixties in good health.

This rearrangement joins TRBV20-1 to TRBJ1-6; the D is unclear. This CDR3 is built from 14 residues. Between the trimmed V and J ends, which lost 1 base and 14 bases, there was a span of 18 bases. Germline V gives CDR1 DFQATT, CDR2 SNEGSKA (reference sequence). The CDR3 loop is CSARGRADQWTLHF. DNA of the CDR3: TGCAGTGCTAGAGGAAGGGCCGACCAGTGGACCCTCCACTTT.

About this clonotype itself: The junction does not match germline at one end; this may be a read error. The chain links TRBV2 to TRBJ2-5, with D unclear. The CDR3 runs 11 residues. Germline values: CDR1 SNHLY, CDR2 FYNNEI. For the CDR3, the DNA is TGTGCCAGCAGTTTCTTAGAGACCCATTACTTC. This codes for CASSFLETHYF.

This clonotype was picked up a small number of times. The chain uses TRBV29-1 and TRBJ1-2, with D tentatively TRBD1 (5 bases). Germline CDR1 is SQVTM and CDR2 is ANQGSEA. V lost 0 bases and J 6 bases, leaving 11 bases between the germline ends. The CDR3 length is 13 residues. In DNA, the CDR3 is TGCAGCGTTGAAGACGGGCAGGGTGATGGCTACACCTTC. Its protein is CSVEDGQGDGYTF.

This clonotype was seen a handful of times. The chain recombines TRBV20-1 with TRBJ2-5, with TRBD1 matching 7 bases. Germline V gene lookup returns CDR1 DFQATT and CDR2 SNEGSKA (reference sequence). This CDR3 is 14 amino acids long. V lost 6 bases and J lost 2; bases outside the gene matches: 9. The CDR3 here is CSAARQGVQETQYF. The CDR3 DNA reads TGCAGTGCCGCCCGGCAGGGGGTACAAGAGACCCAGTACTTC.

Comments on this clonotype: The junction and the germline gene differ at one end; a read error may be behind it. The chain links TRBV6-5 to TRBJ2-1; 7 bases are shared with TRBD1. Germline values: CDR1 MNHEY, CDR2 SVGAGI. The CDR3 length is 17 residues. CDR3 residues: CASSYSAFVGGPNEQFF. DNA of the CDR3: TGTGCCAGCAGCTACTCCGCTTTTGTAGGGGGCCCCAATGAGCAGTTCTTC.

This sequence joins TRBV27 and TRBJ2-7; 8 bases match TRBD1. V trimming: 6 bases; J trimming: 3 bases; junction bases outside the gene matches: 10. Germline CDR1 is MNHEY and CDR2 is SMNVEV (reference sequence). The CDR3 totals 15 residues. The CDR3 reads CASSPGQAERYEQYF. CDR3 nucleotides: TGTGCCAGCAGCCCGGGACAGGCCGAACGCTACGAGCAGTACTTC.

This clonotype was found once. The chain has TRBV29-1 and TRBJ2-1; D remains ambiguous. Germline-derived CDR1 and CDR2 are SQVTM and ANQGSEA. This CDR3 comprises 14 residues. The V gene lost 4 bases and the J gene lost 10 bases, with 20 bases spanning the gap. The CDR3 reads CSVGSGGGFGEQFF. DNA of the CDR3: TGCAGCGTTGGAAGTGGTGGTGGTTTCGGAGAGCAGTTCTTC.

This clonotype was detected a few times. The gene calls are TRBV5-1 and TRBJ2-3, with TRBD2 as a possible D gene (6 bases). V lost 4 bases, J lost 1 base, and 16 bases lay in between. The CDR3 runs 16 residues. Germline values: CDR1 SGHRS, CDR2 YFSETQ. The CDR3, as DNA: TGCGCCAGCAGCCCGGGACTCGTATTTGGCACAGATACGCAGTATTTT. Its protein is CASSPGLVFGTDTQYF.

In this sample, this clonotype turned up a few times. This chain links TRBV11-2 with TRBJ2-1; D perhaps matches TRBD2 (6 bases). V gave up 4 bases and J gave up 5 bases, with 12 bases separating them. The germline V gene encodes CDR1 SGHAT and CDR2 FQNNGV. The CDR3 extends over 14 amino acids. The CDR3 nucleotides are TGTGCCAGCAGCTCACGGCCGGGGGACAATGAGCAGTTCTTC. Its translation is CASSSRPGDNEQFF.

This CDR3 reads CSAREDGGPNEQFF. The CDR3 coding sequence is TGCAGTGCTAGAGAAGACGGGGGGCCTAATGAGCAGTTCTTC. This chain joins TRBV20-1 and TRBJ2-1; maybe TRBD2 (7 bases). V was clipped by 0 bases and J by 7 bases, with 13 bases between them. The germline V gene encodes CDR1 DFQATT and CDR2 SNEGSKA (reference sequence). The CDR3 is made up of 14 amino acids.

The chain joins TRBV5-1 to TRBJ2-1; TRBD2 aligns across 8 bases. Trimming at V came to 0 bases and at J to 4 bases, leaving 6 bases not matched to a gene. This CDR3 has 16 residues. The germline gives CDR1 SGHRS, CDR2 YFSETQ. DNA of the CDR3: TGCGCCAGCAGCTTGGCCGTCCCTAGCGGGTACAATGAGCAGTTCTTC. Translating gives CASSLAVPSGYNEQFF.

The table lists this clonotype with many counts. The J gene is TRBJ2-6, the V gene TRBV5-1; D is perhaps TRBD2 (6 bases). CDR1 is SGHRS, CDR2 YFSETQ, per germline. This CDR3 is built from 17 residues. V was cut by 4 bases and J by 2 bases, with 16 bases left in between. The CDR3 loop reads CASSPGLIVAGANVLTF. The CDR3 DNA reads TGCGCCAGCAGCCCCGGACTAATTGTGGCTGGGGCCAACGTCCTGACTTTC.

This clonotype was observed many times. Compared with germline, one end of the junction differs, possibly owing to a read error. The CDR3, as DNA: TGTGCCAGCAGCCCACGTGTCGCGGGGGGCCAAGGGACCCAGTACTTC. Residues: CASSPRVAGGQGTQYF. This sequence joins TRBV7-2 and TRBJ2-5, with 8 bases that match TRBD2. The CDR3 is made up of 16 amino acids. Germline V CDR1 and CDR2: SGHTA, FQGNSA.

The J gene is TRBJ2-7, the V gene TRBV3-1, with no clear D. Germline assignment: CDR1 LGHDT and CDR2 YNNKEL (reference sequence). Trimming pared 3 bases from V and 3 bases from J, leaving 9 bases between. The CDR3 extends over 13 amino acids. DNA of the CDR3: TGTGCCAGCAGCCACGATTGGGGCTACGAGCAGTACTTC. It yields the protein CASSHDWGYEQYF.

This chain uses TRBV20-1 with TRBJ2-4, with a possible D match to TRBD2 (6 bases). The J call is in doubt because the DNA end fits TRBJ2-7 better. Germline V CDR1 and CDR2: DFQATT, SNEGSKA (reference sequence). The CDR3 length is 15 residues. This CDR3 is CSATDAGTATYEQYF. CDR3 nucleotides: TGCAGTGCTACAGACGCCGGGACTGCCACCTACGAGCAGTACTTC.

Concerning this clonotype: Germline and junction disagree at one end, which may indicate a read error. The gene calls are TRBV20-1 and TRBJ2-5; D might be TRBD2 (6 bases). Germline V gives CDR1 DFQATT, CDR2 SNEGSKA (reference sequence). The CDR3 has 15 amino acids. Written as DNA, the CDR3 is TGCAGTGTTAGAGGGGTTAGCGGAGGTGAAGAGACCCAGTACTTC. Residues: CSVRGVSGGEETQYF.

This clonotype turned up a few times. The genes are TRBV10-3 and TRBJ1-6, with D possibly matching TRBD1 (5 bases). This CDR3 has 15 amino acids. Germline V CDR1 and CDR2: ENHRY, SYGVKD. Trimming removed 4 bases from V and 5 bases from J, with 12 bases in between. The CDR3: CAISGRDPNNSPLHF. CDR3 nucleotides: TGTGCCATCAGTGGCCGGGACCCAAATAATTCACCCCTCCACTTT.

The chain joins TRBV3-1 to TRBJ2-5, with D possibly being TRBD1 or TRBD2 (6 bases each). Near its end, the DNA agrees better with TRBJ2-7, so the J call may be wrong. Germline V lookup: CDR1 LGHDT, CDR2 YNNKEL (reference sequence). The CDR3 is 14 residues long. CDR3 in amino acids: CASSWGRDGYEQYF. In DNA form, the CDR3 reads TGTGCCAGCAGCTGGGGGCGGGACGGGTACGAGCAGTACTTC.